These 15 T cell receptor beta chains originate from one sample sequenced in a study of blood T cells in healthy people across ages. For the second PCR, which ran for about 6 to 11 cycles, a sample-barcoded 5' primer and a J-beta primer mix were used. TCRdb processed the 5' RACE reads anew with MiXCR; each CDR3 protein has one entry. Here the sample spans about 1,400,000 distinct CDR3 sequences, 45% to 70% being singletons. The sample consisted of blood. Receptor source: a man between 18 and 35 years old in good health.

This clonotype was counted between two and nine times. The chain joins TRBV20-1 to TRBJ2-7, with 10 bases matching TRBD1. J gave up 3 bases and V 1 base, and 0 bases lay outside the gene matches. Germline lookup yields CDR1 DFQATT and CDR2 SNEGSKA (reference sequence). This CDR3 contains 13 residues. The CDR3 region is CSARGDRGYEQYF. CDR3 in DNA: TGCAGTGCTAGAGGGGACAGGGGCTACGAGCAGTACTTC.

The chain carries TRBV7-2 and TRBJ2-7, with 7 bases identical to TRBD2. The germline V gene encodes CDR1 SGHTA and CDR2 FQGNSA. The CDR3 extends over 14 amino acids. Unmatched junction bases numbered 9, after V lost 5 bases and J lost 5 bases. As DNA, the CDR3 is TGTGCCAGCAGCGTCCCGGGACTATCCCACGAGCAGTACTTC. Translated, it gives CASSVPGLSHEQYF. Variable domain in full (rest from reference TRBV7-2 and TRBJ2-7): GAGVSQSPSNKVTEKGKDVELRCDPISGHTALYWYRQSLGQGLEFLIYFQGNSAPDKSGLPSDRFSAERTGGSVSTLTIQRTQQEDSAVYLCASSVPGLSHEQYFGPGTRLTVT.

V is TRBV12-3 or TRBV12-4 and J is TRBJ2-3; 7 nucleotides agree with TRBD2. CDR3 length equals 14 residues. Germline trimming cut 6 bases from V and 1 base from J; bases unmatched to any gene: 4. This CDR3 reads CASSKRGGTDTQYF. The CDR3 bases are TGTGCCAGCAGCAAGCGGGGAGGCACAGATACGCAGTATTTT.

The chain employs TRBV15 and TRBJ2-1; perhaps D is TRBD1 or TRBD2 (5 bases each). Germline-derived CDR1 and CDR2 are LNHNV and YYDKDF (reference sequence). The CDR3 covers 15 residues. V was trimmed by 5 bases and J by 7 bases, leaving 18 bases between them. CDR3 nucleotides: TGTGCCACCAGCGGCACCGGGACGCCCTCGAATGAGCAGTTCTTC. Amino acid sequence: CATSGTGTPSNEQFF.

This clonotype showed up just a few times. The chain links TRBV29-1 to TRBJ1-2; D may be TRBD1 (5 bases). Trimming left V 7 bases short and J 6 bases short, with 18 bases between. Germline values: CDR1 SQVTM, CDR2 ANQGSEA. The CDR3 runs 13 residues. The CDR3 loop is CSALGVTDDGYTF. Here the CDR3 DNA reads TGCAGCGCATTAGGGGTAACGGATGATGGCTACACCTTC.

This clonotype has a handful of counts. The chain combines TRBV7-6 with TRBJ2-1; 13 bases align to TRBD2. The CDR3 has 15 residues. Trimming at V came to 6 bases and at J to 7 bases, leaving 6 bases not matched to a gene. The germline V gene encodes CDR1 SGHVS and CDR2 FNYEAQ. The CDR3 DNA reads TGTGCCAGCAGGGCCGGGACTAGCGGGACGAATGAGCAGTTCTTC. Translating it yields CASRAGTSGTNEQFF.

The rearrangement uses TRBV20-1 and TRBJ1-5; 7 nucleotides align to TRBD1. Germline V CDR1 and CDR2: DFQATT, SNEGSKA (reference sequence). With 4 bases clipped from V and 6 bases from J, the junction kept 15 bases outside the gene matches. The length of the CDR3 is 16 residues. The CDR3 bases are TGCAGTGCTATCCATTCCCCAGACAGGGTGGGTCAGCCCCAGCATTTT. This encodes CSAIHSPDRVGQPQHF.

A few counts support this clonotype. The rearrangement links TRBV29-1 to TRBJ2-3; tentative D call: TRBD1 (6 bases). The CDR3 is 13 amino acids. Deletions cut 0 bases from V and 10 bases from J, with 14 bases between. From germline, CDR1 is SQVTM and CDR2 ANQGSEA. This chain's CDR3 is CSVEEADRGSQYF. The DNA for the CDR3 is TGCAGCGTTGAAGAGGCGGACAGAGGATCGCAGTATTTT.

The rearrangement links TRBV25-1 to TRBJ2-7; the D gene is possibly TRBD2 (6 bases). The V and J ends lost 5 bases and 3 bases respectively, with 14 bases between them. Germline assignment: CDR1 MGHDK and CDR2 SYGVNS. The CDR3 length is 14 residues. The CDR3 spells CASSKPGLYYEQYF. DNA of the CDR3: TGTGCCAGCAGTAAACCGGGACTGTACTACGAGCAGTACTTC.

The chain couples TRBV6-1 to TRBJ2-5; D might be TRBD1 (6 bases). CDR1 MNHNS and CDR2 SASEGT come from the germline V gene. Trimming cost V 4 bases and J 5 bases, with 11 bases left between them. The CDR3 has 13 amino acids. CDR3 in DNA: TGTGCCAGCAGTGGGGCAGGGGCCGAGACCCAGTACTTC. This gives the protein CASSGAGAETQYF.

The chain joins TRBV4-1 to TRBJ1-4; 9 bases line up with TRBD1. The CDR3 totals 15 residues. Germline CDR1 reads MGHRA; CDR2 reads YSYEKL. V shed 2 bases, J shed 8 bases, and the junction held 6 bases outside the gene matches. The CDR3 nucleotides read TGCGCCAGCAGCCAACCGGGACAGGGTATCGAAAAACTGTTTTTT. Translating gives CASSQPGQGIEKLFF.

This clonotype was found a few times. This sequence joins TRBV14 and TRBJ2-1, with TRBD2 matching 8 bases. The CDR3 is made up of 16 amino acids. Per germline, CDR1 SGHDN and CDR2 FVKESK. Trimming took 0 bases from V and 4 from J; bases not matched to a gene: 5. CDR3 loop: CASSQEFAGGYNEQFF. CDR3 DNA: TGTGCCAGCAGCCAAGAATTTGCGGGAGGTTACAATGAGCAGTTCTTC.

The J gene is TRBJ2-7, the V gene TRBV4-3, with D hard to call. Trimming took off 5 bases at V and 7 bases at J, with 18 bases between the two ends. The germline CDR1 and CDR2 sequences are LGHNA and YSLEER. This CDR3 comprises 14 residues. The DNA for the CDR3 is TGCGCCAGCAGCACCGCCGGACGATACAATGAGCAGTACTTC. Translation: CASSTAGRYNEQYF.

CDR3 sequence reads: CAARNRGLGQPQHF. The CDR3, as DNA: TGCGCCGCAAGAAATCGGGGACTCGGTCAGCCCCAGCATTTT. This sequence joins TRBV10-1 and TRBJ1-5; weak D call: TRBD1 (5 bases). The CDR3 spans 14 residues. V was shortened by 11 bases and J by 6 bases, with 20 bases between the two germline ends. Germline values: CDR1 WNHNN, CDR2 SYGVQD (reference sequence).

The chain is built from TRBV2 and TRBJ1-1; 9 bases line up with TRBD1. The junction had 13 bases not matched to a gene; V was cut back by 6 bases and J by 8 bases. The CDR3 contains 15 residues. Germline V gene data show CDR1 as SNHLY and CDR2 as FYNNEI. Here the CDR3 reads CASSDAIMDRGEAFF. CDR3 DNA sequence: TGTGCCAGCAGCGATGCCATTATGGACAGGGGAGAAGCTTTCTTT. Full variable domain (missing parts from reference TRBV2 and TRBJ1-1): EPEVTQTPSHQVTQMGQEVILRCVPISNHLYFYWYRQILGQKVEFLVSFYNNEISEKSEIFDDQFSVERPDGSNFTLKIRSTKLEDSAMYFCASSDAIMDRGEAFFGQGTRLTVV.